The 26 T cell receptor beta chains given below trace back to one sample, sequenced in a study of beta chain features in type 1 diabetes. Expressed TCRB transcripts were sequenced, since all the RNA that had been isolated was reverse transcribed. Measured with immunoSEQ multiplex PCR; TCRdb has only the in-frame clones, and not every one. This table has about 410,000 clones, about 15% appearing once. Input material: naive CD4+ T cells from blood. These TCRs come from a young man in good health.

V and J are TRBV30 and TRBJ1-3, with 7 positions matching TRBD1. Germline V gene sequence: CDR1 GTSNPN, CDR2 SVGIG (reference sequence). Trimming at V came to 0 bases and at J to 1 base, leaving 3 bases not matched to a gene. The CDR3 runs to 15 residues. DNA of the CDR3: TGTGCCTGGAGTGTTCCGACAGGGTCTGGAAACACCATATATTTT. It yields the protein CAWSVPTGSGNTIYF. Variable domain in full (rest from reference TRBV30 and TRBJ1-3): SQTIHQWPATLVQPVGSPLSLECTVEGTSNPNLYWYRQAAGRGLQLLFYSVGIGQISSEVPQNLSASRPQDRQFILSSKKLLLSDSGFYLCAWSVPTGSGNTIYFGEGSWLTVV.

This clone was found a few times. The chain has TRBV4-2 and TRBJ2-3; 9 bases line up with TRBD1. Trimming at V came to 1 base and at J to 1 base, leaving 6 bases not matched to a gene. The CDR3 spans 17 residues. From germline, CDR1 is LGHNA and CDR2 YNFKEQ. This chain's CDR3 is CASSQVGTGSGTDTQYF. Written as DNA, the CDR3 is TGTGCCAGCAGCCAAGTTGGGACAGGGTCTGGCACAGATACGCAGTATTTT.

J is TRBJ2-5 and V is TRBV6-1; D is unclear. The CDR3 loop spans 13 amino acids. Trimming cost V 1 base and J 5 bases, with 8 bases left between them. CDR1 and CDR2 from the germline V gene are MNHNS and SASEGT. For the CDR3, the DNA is TGTGCCAGCAGTGAAGGGGTCTTTGAGACCCAGTACTTC. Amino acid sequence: CASSEGVFETQYF.

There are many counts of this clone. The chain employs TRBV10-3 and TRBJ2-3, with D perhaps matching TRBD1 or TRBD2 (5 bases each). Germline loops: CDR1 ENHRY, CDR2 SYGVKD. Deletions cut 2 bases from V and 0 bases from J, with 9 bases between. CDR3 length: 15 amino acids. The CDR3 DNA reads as TGTGCCATCAGTGAGGACGGGACCAGCACAGATACGCAGTATTTT. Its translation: CAISEDGTSTDTQYF.

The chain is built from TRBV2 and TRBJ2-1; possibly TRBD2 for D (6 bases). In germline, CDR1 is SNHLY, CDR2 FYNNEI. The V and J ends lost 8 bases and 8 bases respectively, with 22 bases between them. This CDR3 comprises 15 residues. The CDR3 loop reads CASHLGGTLGHEQFF. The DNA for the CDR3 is TGTGCCAGCCACCTCGGGGGAACATTGGGCCATGAGCAGTTCTTC.

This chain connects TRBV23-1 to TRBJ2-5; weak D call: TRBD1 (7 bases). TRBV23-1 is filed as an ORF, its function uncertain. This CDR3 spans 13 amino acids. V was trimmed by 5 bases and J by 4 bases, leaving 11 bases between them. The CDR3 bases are TGCGCCAGCAGTAGGCAGGGGGGAGAGACCCAGTACTTC. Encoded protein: CASSRQGGETQYF.

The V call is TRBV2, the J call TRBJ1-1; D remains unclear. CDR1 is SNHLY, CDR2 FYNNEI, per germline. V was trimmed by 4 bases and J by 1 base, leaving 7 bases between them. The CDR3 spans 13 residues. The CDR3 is CASSVRENTEAFF. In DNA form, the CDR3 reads TGTGCCAGCAGTGTGAGAGAGAACACTGAAGCTTTCTTT.

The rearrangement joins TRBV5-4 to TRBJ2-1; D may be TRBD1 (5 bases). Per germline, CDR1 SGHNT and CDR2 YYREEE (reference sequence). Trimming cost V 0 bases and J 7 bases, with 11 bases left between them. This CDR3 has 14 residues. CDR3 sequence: CASSLDGAFNEQFF. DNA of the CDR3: TGTGCCAGCAGCTTGGATGGGGCGTTTAATGAGCAGTTCTTC.

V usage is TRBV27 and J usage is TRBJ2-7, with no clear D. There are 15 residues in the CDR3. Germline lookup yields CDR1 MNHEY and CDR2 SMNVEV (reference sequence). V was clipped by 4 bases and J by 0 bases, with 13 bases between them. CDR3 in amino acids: CASSSRWSSSYEQYF. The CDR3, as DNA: TGTGCCAGCAGTTCTCGTTGGTCAAGCTCCTACGAGCAGTACTTC.

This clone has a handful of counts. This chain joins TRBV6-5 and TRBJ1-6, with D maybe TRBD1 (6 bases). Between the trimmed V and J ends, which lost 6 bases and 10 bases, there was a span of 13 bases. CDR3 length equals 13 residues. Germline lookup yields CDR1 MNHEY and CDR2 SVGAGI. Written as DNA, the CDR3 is TGTGCCAGCAGACGACAGGCGGAGTCACCCCTCCACTTT. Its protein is CASRRQAESPLHF.

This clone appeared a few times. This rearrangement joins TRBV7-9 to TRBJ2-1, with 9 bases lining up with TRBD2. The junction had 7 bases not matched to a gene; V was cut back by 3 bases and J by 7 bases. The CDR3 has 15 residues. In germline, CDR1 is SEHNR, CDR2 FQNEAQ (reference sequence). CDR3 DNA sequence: TGTGCCAGCAGCTTCCTAGCGGGGACATGGAATGAGCAGTTCTTC. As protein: CASSFLAGTWNEQFF.

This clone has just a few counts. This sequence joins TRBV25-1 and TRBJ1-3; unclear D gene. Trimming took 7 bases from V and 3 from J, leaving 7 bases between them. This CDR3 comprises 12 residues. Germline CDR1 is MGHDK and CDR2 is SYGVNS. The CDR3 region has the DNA TGTGCCAGCATGGCAAATGGAAACACCATATATTTT. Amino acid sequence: CASMANGNTIYF.

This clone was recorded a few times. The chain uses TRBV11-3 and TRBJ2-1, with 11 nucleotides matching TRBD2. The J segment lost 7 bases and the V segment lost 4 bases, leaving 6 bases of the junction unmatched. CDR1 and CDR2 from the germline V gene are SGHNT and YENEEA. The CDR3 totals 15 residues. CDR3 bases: TGTGCCAGCAGCTATACTAGCGGGAGTTTAAATGAGCAGTTCTTC. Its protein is CASSYTSGSLNEQFF.

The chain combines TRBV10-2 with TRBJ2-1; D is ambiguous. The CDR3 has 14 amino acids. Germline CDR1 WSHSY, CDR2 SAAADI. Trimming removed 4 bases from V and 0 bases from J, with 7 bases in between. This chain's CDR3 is CASSGVSSYNEQFF. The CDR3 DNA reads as TGCGCCAGCAGTGGGGTCAGCTCCTACAATGAGCAGTTCTTC.

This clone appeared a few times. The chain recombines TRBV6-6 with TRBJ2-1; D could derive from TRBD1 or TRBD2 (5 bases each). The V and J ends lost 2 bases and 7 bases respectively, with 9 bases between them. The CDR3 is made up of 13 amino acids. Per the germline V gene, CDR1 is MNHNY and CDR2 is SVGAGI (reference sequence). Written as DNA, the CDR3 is TGTGCCAGCAGTTACCGAGGGGAGAATGAGCAGTTCTTC. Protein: CASSYRGENEQFF.

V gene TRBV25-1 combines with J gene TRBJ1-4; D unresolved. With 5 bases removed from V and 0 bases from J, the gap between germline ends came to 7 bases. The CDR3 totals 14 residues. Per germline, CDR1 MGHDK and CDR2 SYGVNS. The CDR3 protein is CASSFRATNEKLFF. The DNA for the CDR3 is TGTGCCAGCAGTTTTCGGGCAACTAATGAAAAACTGTTTTTT.

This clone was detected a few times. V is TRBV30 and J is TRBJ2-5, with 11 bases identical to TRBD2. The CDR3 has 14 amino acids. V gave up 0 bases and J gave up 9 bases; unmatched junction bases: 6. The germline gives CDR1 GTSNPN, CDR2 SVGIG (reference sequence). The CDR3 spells CAWSVLAGAASQYF. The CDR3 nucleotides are TGTGCCTGGAGTGTACTAGCGGGAGCGGCGTCCCAGTACTTC.

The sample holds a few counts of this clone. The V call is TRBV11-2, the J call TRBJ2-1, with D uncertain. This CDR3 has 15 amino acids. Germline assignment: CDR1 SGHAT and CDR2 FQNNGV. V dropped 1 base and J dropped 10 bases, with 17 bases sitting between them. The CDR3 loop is CASSLAHVSAGEQFF. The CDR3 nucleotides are TGTGCCAGCAGCTTAGCCCATGTTAGTGCCGGAGAGCAGTTCTTC.

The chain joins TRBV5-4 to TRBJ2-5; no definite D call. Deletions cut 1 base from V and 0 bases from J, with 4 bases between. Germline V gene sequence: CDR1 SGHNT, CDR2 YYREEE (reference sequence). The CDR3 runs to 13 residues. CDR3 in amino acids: CASSLFNQETQYF. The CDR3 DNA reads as TGTGCCAGCAGCTTGTTCAACCAAGAGACCCAGTACTTC.

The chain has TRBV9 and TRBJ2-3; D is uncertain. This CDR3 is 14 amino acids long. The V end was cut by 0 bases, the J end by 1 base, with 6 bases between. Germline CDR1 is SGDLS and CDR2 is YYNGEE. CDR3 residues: CASSVDGRTDTQYF. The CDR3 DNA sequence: TGTGCCAGCAGCGTAGACGGACGCACAGATACGCAGTATTTT.

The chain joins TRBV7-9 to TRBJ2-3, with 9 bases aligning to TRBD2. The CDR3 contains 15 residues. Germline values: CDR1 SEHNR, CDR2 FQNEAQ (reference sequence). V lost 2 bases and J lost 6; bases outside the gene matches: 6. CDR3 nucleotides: TGTGCCAGCAGCTTACCTAGCGGGATGGTGGATACGCAGTATTTT. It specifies CASSLPSGMVDTQYF. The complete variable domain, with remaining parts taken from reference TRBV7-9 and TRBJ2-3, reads DTGVSQNPRHKITKRGQNVTFRCDPISEHNRLYWYRQTLGQGPEFLTYFQNEAQLEKSRLLSDRFSAERPKGSFSTLEIQRTEQGDSAMYLCASSLPSGMVDTQYFGPGTRLTVL.

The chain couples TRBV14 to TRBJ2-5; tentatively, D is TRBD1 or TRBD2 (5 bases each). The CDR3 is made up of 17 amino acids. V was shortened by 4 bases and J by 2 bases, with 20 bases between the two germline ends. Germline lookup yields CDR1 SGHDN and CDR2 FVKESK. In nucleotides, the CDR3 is TGTGCCAGCAGCCCCCTAACAGGACTGGGGTTGCAAGAGACCCAGTACTTC. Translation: CASSPLTGLGLQETQYF.

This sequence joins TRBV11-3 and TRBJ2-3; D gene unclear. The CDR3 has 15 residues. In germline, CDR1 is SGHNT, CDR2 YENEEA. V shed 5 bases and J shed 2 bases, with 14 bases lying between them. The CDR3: CASSPPGSHTDTQYF. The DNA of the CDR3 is TGTGCCAGCAGCCCCCCCGGGTCTCACACAGATACGCAGTATTTT.

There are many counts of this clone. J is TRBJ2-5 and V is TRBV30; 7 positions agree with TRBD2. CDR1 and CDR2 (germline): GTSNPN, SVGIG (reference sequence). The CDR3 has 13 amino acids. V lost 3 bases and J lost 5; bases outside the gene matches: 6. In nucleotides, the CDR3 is TGTGCCTGGAGCTGGATTAGCGGGGAGACCCAGTACTTC. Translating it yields CAWSWISGETQYF.

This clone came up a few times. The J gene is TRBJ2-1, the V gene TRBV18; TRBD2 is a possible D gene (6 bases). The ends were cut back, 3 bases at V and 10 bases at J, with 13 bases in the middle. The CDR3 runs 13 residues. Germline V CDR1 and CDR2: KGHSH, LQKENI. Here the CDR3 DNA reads TGTGCCAGCTCACCTCCCGGGGGAAGGGAGCAGTTCTTC. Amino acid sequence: CASSPPGGREQFF.

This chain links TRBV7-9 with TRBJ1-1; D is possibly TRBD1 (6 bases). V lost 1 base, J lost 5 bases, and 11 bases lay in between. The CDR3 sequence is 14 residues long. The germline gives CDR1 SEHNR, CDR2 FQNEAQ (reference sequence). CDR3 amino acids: CASSLGPQGTEAFF. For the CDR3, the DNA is TGTGCCAGCAGCTTAGGGCCACAGGGTACTGAAGCTTTCTTT.